A single sample is the source of the 27 T cell receptor beta chains below, sequenced in a study of Ad26.COV2.S vaccination and SARS-CoV-2 variants. The protocol was immunoSEQ multiplex PCR, while the TCRdb copy is restricted to in-frame clones and leaves out a portion. The sample includes about 350,000 clones, about 90% of them seen just once. Source: peripheral blood, taken after recovery from COVID-19. These receptors were taken from a human donor who had recovered from COVID-19.

The V and J genes are TRBV4-1 and TRBJ1-2, with 10 bases fitting TRBD1. The length of the CDR3 is 16 residues. Germline CDR1 and CDR2: MGHRA and YSYEKL. Unmatched junction bases numbered 6, after V lost 0 bases and J lost 5 bases. For the CDR3, the DNA is TGCGCCAGCAGCCAAGATGGGGGACAGGGGATATATGGCTACACCTTC. Its translation: CASSQDGGQGIYGYTF.

The chain has TRBV27 and TRBJ2-1, with D possibly TRBD2 on 5 matching bases. Germline V CDR1 and CDR2: MNHEY, SMNVEV (reference sequence). The CDR3 is 12 amino acids. The V and J ends lost 5 bases and 9 bases respectively, with 11 bases between them. CDR3 coding DNA: TGTGCCAGCAGTCCTACCCGGGGTGAGCAGTTCTTC. Its protein is CASSPTRGEQFF.

The chain combines TRBV3-1 (or the pseudogene TRBV3-2) with TRBJ2-7, with no clear D. Germline V gene data show CDR1 as LGHDT and CDR2 as YNNKEL (reference sequence). This CDR3 spans 13 amino acids. Between the trimmed V and J ends, which lost 2 bases and 4 bases, there was a span of 9 bases. The CDR3 is CASSQMVLYEQYF. In DNA, the CDR3 is TGTGCCAGCAGCCAAATGGTCCTATACGAGCAGTACTTC.

The V and J genes are TRBV2 and TRBJ1-2; D is unclear. Germline CDR1 and CDR2: SNHLY and FYNNEI. The CDR3 length is 10 residues. V was trimmed by 6 bases and J by 2 bases, leaving 1 base between them. CDR3 residues: CASRNYGYTF. The CDR3 nucleotides read TGTGCCAGCAGGAACTATGGCTACACCTTC.

The genes are TRBV7-9 and TRBJ2-1; 14 positions agree with TRBD2. The CDR3 loop spans 16 amino acids. Germline V CDR1 and CDR2: SEHNR, FQNEAQ (reference sequence). Trimming took 11 bases from V and 2 from J; bases not matched to a gene: 8. The chain's CDR3 is CAANGLAGGTYNEQFF. DNA for the CDR3: TGTGCCGCAAACGGACTAGCGGGGGGAACCTACAATGAGCAGTTCTTC. The variable domain in full, completed from reference TRBV7-9 and TRBJ2-1, reads DTGVSQNPRHKITKRGQNVTFRCDPISEHNRLYWYRQTLGQGPEFLTYFQNEAQLEKSRLLSDRFSAERPKGSFSTLEIQRTEQGDSAMYLCAANGLAGGTYNEQFFGPGTRLTVL.

This clone is a singleton in its sample. This chain links TRBV29-1 with TRBJ1-2; the match to TRBD1 covers 9 bases. In germline, CDR1 is SQVTM, CDR2 ANQGSEA. CDR3 length: 15 amino acids. Trimming took 4 bases from V and 1 from J; bases not matched to a gene: 7. CDR3 amino acids: CSVVQTGGNNYGYTF. The CDR3 DNA is TGCAGCGTTGTTCAGACAGGGGGAAATAACTATGGCTACACCTTC.

The chain joins TRBV25-1 to TRBJ1-1; possibly TRBD1 for D (5 bases). CDR1 is MGHDK, CDR2 SYGVNS, per germline. V was pared by 3 bases and J by 11 bases, with 22 bases between. The CDR3 sequence is 15 residues long. The CDR3 loop reads CASSDKSPGHDRAFF. As DNA, the CDR3 is TGTGCCAGCAGTGATAAGTCCCCCGGACACGATCGGGCTTTCTTT.

A single count supports this clone. This rearrangement joins TRBV14 to TRBJ2-1; a weak D match, TRBD2 (6 bases). The CDR3 has 13 residues. With 3 bases removed from V and 6 bases from J, the gap between germline ends came to 9 bases. Germline V gene sequence: CDR1 SGHDN, CDR2 FVKESK. CDR3 coding DNA: TGTGCCAGCAGCCAGGGACTGACCAATGAGCAGTTCTTC. This encodes CASSQGLTNEQFF.

The V and J genes are TRBV25-1 and TRBJ2-3; D is undetermined. V was clipped by 3 bases and J by 2 bases, with 15 bases between them. The CDR3 contains 16 residues. Germline CDR1 and CDR2: MGHDK and SYGVNS. The DNA for the CDR3 is TGTGCCAGCAGTGAGTTCCAATCCTATTACACAGATACGCAGTATTTT. It specifies CASSEFQSYYTDTQYF. The complete variable domain, with remaining parts taken from reference TRBV25-1 and TRBJ2-3, reads EADIYQTPRYLVIGTGKKITLECSQTMGHDKMYWYQQDPGMELHLIHYSYGVNSTEKGDLSSESTVSRIRTEHFPLTLESARPSHTSQYLCASSEFQSYYTDTQYFGPGTRLTVL.

The V and J genes are TRBV18 and TRBJ2-6, with D perhaps TRBD1 (6 bases). The CDR3 is 18 amino acids. Germline CDR1 KGHSH, CDR2 LQKENI. V shed 3 bases and J shed 0 bases, with 15 bases lying between them. The DNA of the CDR3 is TGTGCCAGCTCACCGATAGCAGGGGCACCCTCTGGGGCCAACGTCCTGACTTTC. The encoded protein is CASSPIAGAPSGANVLTF.

The genes are TRBV5-1 and TRBJ1-1, with D perhaps TRBD1 (5 bases). V was cut by 5 bases and J by 2 bases, with 10 bases left in between. Germline V lookup: CDR1 SGHRS, CDR2 YFSETQ. The length of the CDR3 is 13 residues. CDR3 loop: CASRGGSNTEAFF. In DNA form, the CDR3 reads TGCGCCAGCAGGGGGGGGTCCAACACTGAAGCTTTCTTT.

The rearrangement uses TRBV7-2 and TRBJ2-1; 12 bases match TRBD2. Per the germline V gene, CDR1 is SGHTA and CDR2 is FQGNSA. CDR3 length: 17 residues. V shed 3 bases, J shed 7 bases, and the junction held 10 bases outside the gene matches. Here the CDR3 reads CASSFLGLAGILNEQFF. CDR3 nucleotides: TGTGCCAGCAGCTTCCTAGGACTAGCGGGGATCTTGAATGAGCAGTTCTTC.

This sequence joins TRBV13 and TRBJ2-7; 9 nucleotides align to TRBD2. This CDR3 spans 15 amino acids. Germline V gene lookup returns CDR1 PRHDT and CDR2 FYEKMQ (reference sequence). V lost 5 bases, J lost 5 bases, and 10 bases stayed unmatched. The DNA for the CDR3 is TGTGCCAGCAGCGAAGCCGGGACTAGCCACCACGAGCAGTACTTC. It translates to CASSEAGTSHHEQYF.

This sequence joins TRBV10-3 and TRBJ2-3; 10 bases map to TRBD2. The CDR3 covers 19 residues. In germline, CDR1 is ENHRY, CDR2 SYGVKD. The V gene end was trimmed by 0 bases and the J gene end by 3 bases; junction bases not matched to a gene: 12. CDR3 protein: CAISESLLAGVPWTDTQYF. CDR3 bases: TGTGCCATCAGTGAGTCGTTGCTAGCGGGGGTTCCTTGGACAGATACGCAGTATTTT.

This clone was detected only once. The rearrangement uses TRBV7-8 and TRBJ1-1; tentative D call: TRBD1 (5 bases). Germline V lookup: CDR1 SGHVS, CDR2 FQNEAQ. V shed 3 bases and J shed 4 bases, with 12 bases lying between them. This CDR3 has 14 residues. CDR3: CASSFQTDGTEAFF. Written as DNA, the CDR3 is TGTGCCAGCAGCTTTCAGACAGATGGCACTGAAGCTTTCTTT.

This rearrangement joins TRBV6-1 to TRBJ1-1; 7 bases match TRBD1. This CDR3 has 15 residues. Trimming took 2 bases from V and 1 from J; bases not matched to a gene: 4. Germline lookup yields CDR1 MNHNS and CDR2 SASEGT. The CDR3 sequence is CASSELQGGNTEAFF. DNA for the CDR3: TGTGCCAGCAGTGAACTGCAGGGGGGGAACACTGAAGCTTTCTTT.

This chain joins TRBV5-4 and TRBJ1-1; 8 nucleotides match TRBD1. CDR1 is SGHNT, CDR2 YYREEE, per germline (reference sequence). The V segment lost 2 bases and the J segment 5 bases; nucleotides outside the gene matches: 11. This CDR3 comprises 16 residues. The DNA for the CDR3 is TGTGCCAGCAGCTTTGCGGGGGGCAGGGGGCAAACTGAAGCTTTCTTT. Translating gives CASSFAGGRGQTEAFF.

The rearrangement joins TRBV13 to TRBJ1-2, with no clear D. This CDR3 is built from 13 residues. Per germline, CDR1 PRHDT and CDR2 FYEKMQ (reference sequence). The V gene lost 6 bases and the J gene lost 4 bases, with 12 bases spanning the gap. Here the CDR3 reads CASRRRFAYGYTF. The DNA for the CDR3 is TGTGCCAGCAGACGACGCTTTGCCTATGGCTACACCTTC.

The rearrangement links TRBV19 to TRBJ2-7, with D perhaps TRBD1 (6 bases). The CDR3 has 15 amino acids. Germline CDR1 reads LNHDA; CDR2 reads SQIVND (reference sequence). V lost 5 bases, J lost 2 bases, and 16 bases lay in between. CDR3: CASSLGDTDTYEQYF. The CDR3 DNA reads as TGTGCCAGTAGTCTCGGGGACACCGATACCTACGAGCAGTACTTC.

The V gene is TRBV14, the J gene TRBJ2-5; TRBD2 aligns across 7 bases. This CDR3 has 14 residues. The germline V gene encodes CDR1 SGHDN and CDR2 FVKESK. The J segment lost 4 bases and the V segment lost 1 base, leaving 3 bases of the junction unmatched. The CDR3 region has the DNA TGTGCCAGCAGCCAAGTCGGGGGGAGAGAGACCCAGTACTTC. Translation: CASSQVGGRETQYF.

The V and J genes are TRBV10-3 and TRBJ2-2; D is uncertain. Trimming took 3 bases from V and 0 from J, leaving 8 bases between them. The CDR3 totals 15 residues. Germline V gives CDR1 ENHRY, CDR2 SYGVKD. The CDR3 sequence: CAISEEEANTGELFF. CDR3 DNA: TGTGCCATCAGTGAAGAAGAGGCGAACACCGGGGAGCTGTTTTTT.

The rearrangement links TRBV7-9 to TRBJ2-5; D not certain. The V and J ends lost 9 bases and 6 bases respectively, with 8 bases between them. The CDR3 length is 10 residues. The germline CDR1 and CDR2 sequences are SEHNR and FQNEAQ (reference sequence). As DNA, the CDR3 is TGTGCCAGTAGCAGCAAGACCCAGTACTTC. Encoded protein: CASSSKTQYF.

The table lists this clone with a count of one. This sequence joins TRBV16 and TRBJ1-3; perhaps TRBD1 as D (5 bases). This CDR3 contains 18 residues. Germline V CDR1 and CDR2: KGHSY, FQNENV. Deletions cut 0 bases from V and 0 bases from J, with 15 bases between. CDR3 in DNA: TGTGCCAGCAGCCAATCATGGTTTGCAGGGAACTCTGGAAACACCATATATTTT. Its translation: CASSQSWFAGNSGNTIYF.

V is TRBV6-5 and J is TRBJ2-1, with D perhaps TRBD1 or TRBD2 (5 bases each). From germline, CDR1 is MNHEY and CDR2 SVGAGI. V lost 6 bases to trimming and J lost 6 bases, with 15 bases between them. The length of the CDR3 is 14 residues. DNA of the CDR3: TGTGCCAGCAGCCTTATGGGTGGGGGCAATGAGCAGTTCTTC. This codes for CASSLMGGGNEQFF.

V usage is TRBV6-5 and J usage is TRBJ2-7; TRBD2 agrees at 7 bases. Germline CDR1 and CDR2: MNHEY and SVGAGI. V dropped 8 bases and J dropped 1; count of bases not matched to a gene: 11. This CDR3 has 15 amino acids. Here the CDR3 reads CASRTGGSSSYEQYF. The CDR3 region has the DNA TGTGCCAGCCGGACGGGGGGTAGTTCGTCCTACGAGCAGTACTTC.

This clone was counted a single time. This chain uses TRBV7-2 with TRBJ1-2; 10 nucleotides align to TRBD1. The ends lost 0 bases at V and 4 bases at J; junction bases unmatched: 5. The germline gives CDR1 SGHTA, CDR2 FQGNSA. There are 16 residues in the CDR3. CDR3 loop: CASSLAAGTGAYGYTF. For the CDR3, the DNA is TGTGCCAGCAGCTTAGCCGCCGGGACAGGGGCCTATGGCTACACCTTC.

This rearrangement joins TRBV19 to TRBJ2-1, with 7 nucleotides matching TRBD1. Per germline, CDR1 LNHDA and CDR2 SQIVND (reference sequence). The junction had 6 bases not matched to a gene; V was cut back by 3 bases and J by 4 bases. The CDR3 totals 15 residues. CDR3 loop: CASSMDRLGYNEQFF. The CDR3 DNA follows: TGTGCCAGTAGTATGGACAGGCTGGGGTACAATGAGCAGTTCTTC.